The 25 T cell receptor beta chains in this list originate from one sample, sequenced in a study of identical twins. One entry per CDR3 protein results from TCRdb running MiXCR on the 5' RACE reads. The sample contains a few hundred thousand distinct CDR3 sequences, more than 9% of which appear only once. These data also formed part of another study, on yellow fever vaccine responses in identical twins.

Material: CD8+ T cells sorted from blood. These TCRs come from a woman under 30 in good health.

This clonotype was seen repeatedly, ten times or more. The rearrangement links TRBV4-1 to TRBJ2-5, with 8 nucleotides matching TRBD1. J gave up 2 bases and V 0 bases, and 5 bases lay outside the gene matches. Germline loops: CDR1 MGHRA, CDR2 YSYEKL. This CDR3 is 16 amino acids long. The chain's CDR3 is CASSQDANRGQETQYF. The CDR3, as DNA: TGCGCCAGCAGCCAAGATGCGAACAGGGGGCAAGAGACCCAGTACTTC.

This chain connects TRBV7-7 to TRBJ2-1; D may be TRBD1 (5 bases). Germline V lookup: CDR1 SSHAT, CDR2 FNYEAQ (reference sequence). The V end lost 1 base, the J end lost 7 bases, and 11 bases lay between the germline ends. CDR3 length: 14 residues. CDR3 protein: CASSLGGKGNEQFF. CDR3 DNA sequence: TGTGCCAGCAGCTTAGGGGGTAAGGGGAATGAGCAGTTCTTC.

This clonotype was found a few times. This chain uses TRBV4-1 with TRBJ2-7; 7 bases align to TRBD1. V shed 6 bases, J shed 5 bases, and the junction held 13 bases outside the gene matches. Germline V gene lookup returns CDR1 MGHRA and CDR2 YSYEKL. This CDR3 contains 15 residues. This CDR3 is CASSYQPGGRDEQYV. The CDR3 region has the DNA TGCGCCAGCAGTTACCAGCCAGGGGGTAGGGACGAGCAGTACGTC.

This chain connects TRBV25-1 to TRBJ2-5; possibly TRBD1 for D (6 bases). Germline V gene lookup returns CDR1 MGHDK and CDR2 SYGVNS. The CDR3 length is 13 residues. With 7 bases removed from V and 7 bases from J, the gap between germline ends came to 16 bases. The chain's CDR3 is CASMDRTKGTQYF. CDR3 nucleotide sequence: TGTGCCAGCATGGACAGAACGAAAGGGACCCAGTACTTC.

This clonotype was recorded many times. The V and J genes are TRBV5-1 and TRBJ2-1; D perhaps matches TRBD1 (5 bases). The CDR3 is 15 residues long. V lost 2 bases and J lost 8, with 17 bases in between. Germline values: CDR1 SGHRS, CDR2 YFSETQ. CDR3 DNA: TGCGCCAGCAGCTTACGTAGCAGGGTTGGGGATGAGCAGTTCTTC. This codes for CASSLRSRVGDEQFF.

The gene calls are TRBV29-1 and TRBJ2-1; D is ambiguous. The length of the CDR3 is 16 residues. The V and J ends lost 1 base and 0 bases respectively, with 13 bases between them. Germline V gene lookup returns CDR1 SQVTM and CDR2 ANQGSEA. The CDR3 coding sequence is TGCAGCGTTGAAGGGCATGGTCTCCTCTCCTACAATGAGCAGTTCTTC. It is translated as CSVEGHGLLSYNEQFF.

This clonotype was detected only a few times. The gene calls are TRBV9 and TRBJ1-1; no clear D gene. V dropped 5 bases and J dropped 1 base, with 12 bases sitting between them. Germline V gene sequence: CDR1 SGDLS, CDR2 YYNGEE. The CDR3 contains 14 residues. CDR3 nucleotide sequence: TGTGCCAGCAGTCTCCGGACTTCGAACACTGAAGCTTTCTTT. Its translation: CASSLRTSNTEAFF.

The chain is built from TRBV5-4 and TRBJ2-3, with D possibly matching TRBD1 (6 bases). CDR1 is SGHNT, CDR2 YYREEE, per germline (reference sequence). The CDR3 sequence is 14 residues long. The ends were cut back, 4 bases at V and 4 bases at J, with 13 bases in the middle. In nucleotides, the CDR3 is TGTGCCAGCAGCCTTCGGGACACATCAGATACGCAGTATTTT. Translation gives CASSLRDTSDTQYF.

The chain joins TRBV6-2 or TRBV6-3 to TRBJ2-7; possible D gene TRBD2, 6 bases. The germline CDR1 and CDR2 sequences are MNHEY and SVGEGT. This CDR3 is built from 13 residues. Trimming removed 7 bases at V and 2 bases at J, with 12 bases between. The DNA of the CDR3 is TGTGCCAGCACCGCGGGGTACCCCTACGAGCAGTACGTC. Residues: CASTAGYPYEQYV.

The table lists this clonotype with a few counts. The chain joins TRBV27 to TRBJ1-5, with 7 bases aligning to TRBD1. The germline gives CDR1 MNHEY, CDR2 SMNVEV (reference sequence). Trimming at V came to 0 bases and at J to 8 bases, leaving 4 bases not matched to a gene. The CDR3 consists of 14 residues. In DNA form, the CDR3 reads TGTGCCAGCAGTTTATCAGGGGGCTGGGAGCCCCAGCATTTT. This encodes CASSLSGGWEPQHF.

This rearrangement joins TRBV27 to TRBJ2-7; D is unresolved. V lost 2 bases and J lost 1, with 9 bases in between. CDR3 size: 14 residues. The germline CDR1 and CDR2 sequences are MNHEY and SMNVEV (reference sequence). This chain's CDR3 is CASSLASRSYEQYF. Written as DNA, the CDR3 is TGTGCCAGCAGTTTAGCTAGTAGGTCCTACGAGCAGTACTTC.

In this sample, this clonotype turned up a few times. CDR3 coding DNA: TGTGCCAGCAGCTTAATTTCGGGAGAACAAGAGACCCAGTACTTC. Residues: CASSLISGEQETQYF. J is TRBJ2-5 and V is TRBV7-2, with D perhaps TRBD2 (6 bases). The CDR3 has 15 residues. The ends were cut back, 2 bases at V and 2 bases at J, with 12 bases in the middle. CDR1 and CDR2 (germline): SGHTA, FQGNSA. Based on the CDR3 plus reference TRBV7-2 and TRBJ2-5, the full variable domain is GAGVSQSPSNKVTEKGKDVELRCDPISGHTALYWYRQSLGQGLEFLIYFQGNSAPDKSGLPSDRFSAERTGGSVSTLTIQRTQQEDSAVYLCASSLISGEQETQYFGPGTRLLVL.

This clonotype has a handful of counts. The chain employs TRBV28 and TRBJ2-1; no definite D call. In germline, CDR1 is MDHEN, CDR2 SYDVKM. The CDR3 sequence is 14 residues long. Trimming shortened V by 5 bases and J by 8 bases, and 16 bases separated the two germline ends. The CDR3 loop reads CASSTHGPYYEQFF. The CDR3 DNA sequence: TGTGCCAGCAGTACCCACGGGCCTTACTATGAGCAGTTCTTC. Full variable domain (outside the CDR3, taken from reference TRBV28 and TRBJ2-1): DVKVTQSSRYLVKRTGEKVFLECVQDMDHENMFWYRQDPGLGLRLIYFSYDVKMKEKGDIPEGYSVSREKKERFSLILESASTNQTSMYLCASSTHGPYYEQFFGPGTRLTVL.

V is TRBV20-1 and J is TRBJ2-1; TRBD2 aligns across 7 bases. This CDR3 has 15 residues. The germline CDR1 and CDR2 sequences are DFQATT and SNEGSKA (reference sequence). With V trimmed by 0 bases and J by 7 bases, 9 bases remained unmatched. The chain's CDR3 is CSARDYGEGLNEQFF. For the CDR3, the DNA is TGCAGTGCTAGAGATTACGGGGAGGGCCTGAATGAGCAGTTCTTC.

This clonotype was counted a few times. J is TRBJ2-1 and V is TRBV4-1; D possibly corresponds to TRBD2 (7 bases). V lost 2 bases and J 8 bases, leaving 16 bases between the germline ends. Germline values: CDR1 MGHRA, CDR2 YSYEKL. CDR3 size: 15 residues. The CDR3 DNA sequence: TGCGCCAGCAGCCAAATTCCGGGGGGCCTGGATGAGCAGTTCTTC. It yields the protein CASSQIPGGLDEQFF.

This clonotype was counted ten times or more. The chain has TRBV7-9 and TRBJ2-3; tentatively, D is TRBD2 (6 bases). The CDR3 sequence is 13 residues long. Germline values: CDR1 SEHNR, CDR2 FQNEAQ (reference sequence). V dropped 5 bases and J dropped 4 bases, with 10 bases sitting between them. Written as DNA, the CDR3 is TGTGCCAGCAGCGACGGGAGCGCAGATACGCAGTATTTT. Its protein is CASSDGSADTQYF.

CDR3 region: CASSLERYTDTQYF. The CDR3 DNA follows: TGTGCCAGCAGTTTAGAGCGGTACACAGATACGCAGTATTTT. The rearrangement links TRBV12-3 or TRBV12-4 to TRBJ2-3; tentatively, D is TRBD2 (5 bases). The CDR3 is 14 residues long. Trimming pared 1 base from V and 2 bases from J, leaving 7 bases between.

This clonotype was counted many times. The chain recombines TRBV6-5 with TRBJ1-1; 8 bases agree with TRBD1. The CDR3 is 16 residues long. The germline V gene encodes CDR1 MNHEY and CDR2 SVGAGI. The V gene end was trimmed by 1 base and the J gene end by 4 bases; junction bases not matched to a gene: 8. The CDR3 DNA reads TGTGCCAGCAGTTACTACTGGACAGGGCCCAGCACTGAAGCTTTCTTT. Its translation: CASSYYWTGPSTEAFF.

This clonotype was seen once. The rearrangement links TRBV6-4 to TRBJ1-4, with 7 bases fitting TRBD1. The germline CDR1 and CDR2 sequences are MRHNA and SNTAGT. This CDR3 comprises 16 residues. With 11 bases clipped from V and 2 bases from J, the junction kept 14 bases outside the gene matches. CDR3 residues: CAGLPKEQGTNEKLFF. CDR3 sequence (DNA): TGTGCCGGCCTACCCAAAGAACAGGGGACTAATGAAAAACTGTTTTTT.

The chain joins TRBV19 to TRBJ2-7; weak D call: TRBD1 (6 bases). Trimming left V 6 bases short and J 7 bases short, with 16 bases between. CDR1 and CDR2 from the germline V gene are LNHDA and SQIVND (reference sequence). The CDR3 is 13 residues long. CDR3 sequence (DNA): TGTGCCAGTAGCGACGGACAGCTGAGGGAGCAGTACTTC. Its protein is CASSDGQLREQYF.

This clonotype turned up a few times. The chain carries TRBV5-5 and TRBJ2-7; either TRBD1 or TRBD2 may supply D (5 bases each). V dropped 5 bases and J dropped 5 bases, with 14 bases sitting between them. The CDR3 has 13 residues. Looked up from germline, CDR1 is SGHKS and CDR2 is YYEKEE (reference sequence). CDR3 nucleotides: TGTGCCAGCAGTTCTTTCGGGGACCACGAGCAGTACGTC. It yields the protein CASSSFGDHEQYV.

J is TRBJ2-7 and V is TRBV5-1; 9 positions agree with TRBD1. The CDR3 loop spans 17 amino acids. Germline V gene sequence: CDR1 SGHRS, CDR2 YFSETQ. V trimming: 2 bases; J trimming: 0 bases; junction bases outside the gene matches: 9. In DNA form, the CDR3 reads TGCGCCAGCAGCTTACGGTACGGGACAGGGATCTCCTACGAGCAGTACGTC. This codes for CASSLRYGTGISYEQYV.

The chain is built from TRBV6-1 and TRBJ1-2, with D hard to call. This CDR3 has 14 amino acids. The germline V and J ends were trimmed by 2 bases and 2 bases, with 9 bases remaining between them. CDR1 is MNHNS and CDR2 is SASEGT in the germline V gene. Written as DNA, the CDR3 is TGTGCCAGCAGTGAAAGACCTGAGAACTATGGCTACACCTTC. It specifies CASSERPENYGYTF.

This clonotype was picked up a small number of times. This chain links TRBV12-3 or TRBV12-4 with TRBJ1-1, with a possible D match to TRBD1 (5 bases). CDR3 size: 15 residues. The V and J ends lost 5 bases and 0 bases respectively, with 13 bases between them. The CDR3 coding sequence is TGTGCCAGCAGTCCAATAGGGGTCATGAACACTGAAGCTTTCTTT. Its translation is CASSPIGVMNTEAFF.

This clonotype has just a few counts. V usage is TRBV10-3 and J usage is TRBJ2-3; TRBD1 matches 7 bases. Germline V lookup: CDR1 ENHRY, CDR2 SYGVKD. The length of the CDR3 is 17 residues. Trimming cost V 3 bases and J 9 bases; bases outside gene matches: 18. In nucleotides, the CDR3 is TGTGCCATCAGTGAATCCGGGCAGAGGGACAGCGGTTGGACGCAGTATTTT. This encodes CAISESGQRDSGWTQYF.